The entry that follows covers one T cell receptor beta chain sequence. These data are taken from a study of cytotoxic CD8 clonotypes in ibrutinib-treated CLL. This CDR3 comprises 13 residues. V was shortened by 3 bases and J by 0 bases, with 5 bases between the two germline ends. The V gene's germline CDR1 is PRHDT and CDR2 FYEKMQ (reference sequence). Assay used: immunoSEQ multiplex PCR; TCRdb lists only in-frame clones, some missing. Counted here are 150,000 to 250,000 clones, about 72% occurring once; the ten biggest clones make up under 15%. V gene TRBV13 combines with J gene TRBJ1-1; the D is unclear. The specimen comprised PBMCs, sampled after 24 months of ibrutinib treatment. The sequence came from a human donor with chronic lymphocytic leukemia. In DNA, the CDR3 is TGTGCCAGCAGCTTTTCACTGAACACTGAAGCTTTCTTT. Translating gives CASSFSLNTEAFF. Supplemented by reference TRBV13 and TRBJ1-1, the full variable domain reads AAGVIQSPRHLIKEKRETATLKCYPIPRHDTVYWYQQGPGQDPQFLISFYEKMQSDKGSIPDRFSAQQFSDYHSELNMSSLELGDSALYFCASSFSLNTEAFFGQGTRLTVV.